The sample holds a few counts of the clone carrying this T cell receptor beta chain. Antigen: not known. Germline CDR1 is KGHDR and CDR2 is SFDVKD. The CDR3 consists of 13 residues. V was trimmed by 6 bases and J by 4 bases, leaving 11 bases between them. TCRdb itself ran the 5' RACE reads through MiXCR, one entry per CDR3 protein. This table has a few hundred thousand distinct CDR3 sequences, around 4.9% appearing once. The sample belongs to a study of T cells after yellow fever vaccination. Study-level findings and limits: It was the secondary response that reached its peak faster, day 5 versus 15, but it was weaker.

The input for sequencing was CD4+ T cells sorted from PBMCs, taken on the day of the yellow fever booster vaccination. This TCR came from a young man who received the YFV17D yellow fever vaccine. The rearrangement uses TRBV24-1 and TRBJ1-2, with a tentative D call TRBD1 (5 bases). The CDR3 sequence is CATSRSGGYGYTF. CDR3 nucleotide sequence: TGTGCCACCAGTCGCTCCGGGGGCTATGGCTACACCTTC.